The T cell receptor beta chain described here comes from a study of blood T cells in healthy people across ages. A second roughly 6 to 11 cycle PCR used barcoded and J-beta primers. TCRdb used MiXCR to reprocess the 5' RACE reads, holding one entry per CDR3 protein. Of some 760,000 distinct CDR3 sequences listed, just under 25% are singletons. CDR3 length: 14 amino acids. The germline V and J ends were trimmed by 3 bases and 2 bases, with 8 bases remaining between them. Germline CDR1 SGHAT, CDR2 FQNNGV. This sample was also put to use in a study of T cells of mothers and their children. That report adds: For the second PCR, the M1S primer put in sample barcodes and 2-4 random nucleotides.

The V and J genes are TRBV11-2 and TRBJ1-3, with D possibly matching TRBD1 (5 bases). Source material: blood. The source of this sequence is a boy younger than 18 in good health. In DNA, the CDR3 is TGTGCCAGCAGCTTCAGGGAAACTGGAAACACCATATATTTT. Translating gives CASSFRETGNTIYF.